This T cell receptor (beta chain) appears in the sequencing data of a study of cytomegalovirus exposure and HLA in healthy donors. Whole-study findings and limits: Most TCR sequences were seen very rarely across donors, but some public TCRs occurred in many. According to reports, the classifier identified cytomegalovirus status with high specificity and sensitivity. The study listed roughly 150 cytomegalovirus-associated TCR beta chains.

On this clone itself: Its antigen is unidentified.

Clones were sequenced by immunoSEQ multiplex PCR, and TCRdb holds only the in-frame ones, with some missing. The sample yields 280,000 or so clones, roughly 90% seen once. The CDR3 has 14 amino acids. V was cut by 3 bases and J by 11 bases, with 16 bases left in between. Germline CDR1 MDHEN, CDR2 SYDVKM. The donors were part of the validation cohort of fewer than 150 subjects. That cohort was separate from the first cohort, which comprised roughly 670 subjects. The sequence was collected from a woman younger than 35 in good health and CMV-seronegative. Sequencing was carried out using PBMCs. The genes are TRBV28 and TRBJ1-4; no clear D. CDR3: CASSFERPRRKLFF. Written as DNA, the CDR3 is TGTGCCAGCAGTTTTGAGAGGCCCCGAAGGAAACTGTTTTTT.